These T cell receptor beta chains were read from a single sample in a study of blood T cell repertoires in COVID-19. The assay was immunoSEQ multiplex PCR, and TCRdb's table has in-frame clones only and misses some. The sample records about 180,000 clones, more than 70% being singletons. Sequencing used peripheral blood. These receptors originate from a woman in her thirties with acute or convalescent COVID-19. Each CDR3 is given with its conserved first and last residue. The D gene is left open where the match is weak. Size values are once, few and many counts, or a class for expanded clones, and some rows have none.

clone size	D gene	V gene	CDR3 length	J gene	CDR3 protein	CDR3 DNA
.	TRBD1	TRBV6-5	14	TRBJ1-2	CASSPGQRNYGYTF	TGTGCCAGCAGTCCGGGACAGAGAAACTATGGCTACACCTTC
.	.	TRBV2	19	TRBJ2-7	CASRQGGGPPQRTPYEQYF	TGTGCCAGCAGACAGGGGGGGGGTCCCCCCCAAAGAACCCCCTACGAGCAGTACTTC
.	.	TRBV28	12	TRBJ1-2	CASSLVGVGYTF	TGTGCCAGCAGTTTGGTAGGGGTCGGCTACACCTTC
.	.	TRBV28	17	TRBJ1-5	CASSLLDRISSNQPQHF	TGTGCCAGCAGTTTACTCGACAGGATAAGTAGCAATCAGCCCCAGCATTTT
.	.	TRBV10-2	14	TRBJ2-3	CASSRDFSTDTQYF	TGCGCCAGCAGCCGGGACTTTAGCACAGATACGCAGTATTTT
once	TRBD2	TRBV7-2	16	TRBJ2-7	CASSLVGTRSSYEQYF	TGTGCCAGCAGCTTAGTTGGGACTAGAAGCTCCTACGAGCAGTACTTC
.	.	TRBV28	13	TRBJ1-1	CASSLGRGLEAFF	TGTGCCAGCAGTTTGGGTAGGGGTCTTGAAGCTTTCTTT
.	.	TRBV5-1	15	TRBJ2-1	CASSLLLSGNNEQFF	TGCGCCAGCAGCTTGTTGCTTAGCGGAAACAATGAGCAGTTCTTC
.	.	TRBV5-1	14	TRBJ2-1	CASSLVGPQNEQFF	TGCGCCAGCAGCTTGGTGGGGCCCCAAAATGAGCAGTTCTTC
few	TRBD1	TRBV28	12	TRBJ1-1	CASSFGDREAFF	TGTGCCAGCAGTTTCGGGGACAGGGAGGCTTTCTTT
.	.	TRBV7-9	14	TRBJ2-2	CASSFGRNTGELFF	TGTGCCAGCAGCTTTGGGCGGAACACCGGGGAGCTGTTTTTT
.	.	TRBV7-9	11	TRBJ1-2	CASSWTYGYTF	TGTGCCAGCAGTTGGACATATGGCTACACCTTC
.	TRBD1	TRBV28	12	TRBJ2-7	CASSLISGGQYF	TGTGCCAGCAGTTTAATTTCAGGGGGGCAGTACTTC
.	.	TRBV2	13	TRBJ2-7	CASLLVARGEQYF	TGTGCCAGCCTTTTAGTCGCCCGGGGGGAGCAGTACTTC
.	.	TRBV28	13	TRBJ1-1	CASITRVAGEAFF	TGTGCCAGCATAACACGCGTAGCTGGCGAAGCTTTCTTT
.	TRBD2	TRBV4-2	15	TRBJ2-1	CASSQGTSGYNEQFF	TGTGCCAGCAGCCAAGGGACTAGCGGTTACAATGAGCAGTTCTTC
.	TRBD2	TRBV27	17	TRBJ2-7	CACGDLLTSASSYEQYF	TGTGCCTGCGGGGACCTCCTCACTAGCGCCAGCTCCTACGAGCAGTACTTC
few	.	TRBV4-2	14	TRBJ1-1	CASSHLDRNTEAFF	TGTGCCAGCAGCCATCTTGACAGGAACACTGAAGCTTTCTTT
.	TRBD2	TRBV27	18	TRBJ2-3	CASSRTSGMKISTDTQYF	TGTGCCAGCAGCCGGACTAGCGGGATGAAAATTAGCACAGATACGCAGTATTTT
.	.	TRBV21-1	14	TRBJ2-3	CASSKGEQGDTQYF	TGTGCCAGCAGCAAAGGAGAACAGGGAGATACGCAGTATTTT
.	TRBD2	TRBV4-1	11	TRBJ2-1	CASRWGGEQFF	TGCGCCAGCAGGTGGGGGGGTGAGCAGTTCTTC
.	.	TRBV19	17	TRBJ1-5	CASVEDYLSTGNQPQHF	TGTGCCAGTGTGGAGGACTATCTTTCGACGGGCAATCAGCCCCAGCATTTT
.	TRBD2	TRBV7-2	14	TRBJ2-7	CASTPTSGRYEQYF	TGTGCCAGCACCCCGACTAGCGGGAGATACGAGCAGTACTTC
.	TRBD1	TRBV6-6	17	TRBJ2-7	CASSRTPTGVESYEQYF	TGTGCCAGCAGTCGAACCCCTACAGGGGTGGAATCCTACGAGCAGTACTTC
.	.	TRBV12-5	15	TRBJ1-1	CASGLGAGRPLEAFF	TGTGCTAGTGGTTTGGGGGCAGGGAGGCCGCTCGAGGCTTTCTTT
.	.	TRBV5-5	14	TRBJ1-6	CASSFLSYNSPLHF	TGTGCCAGCAGCTTCCTCTCCTATAATTCACCCCTCCACTTT
.	.	TRBV5-1	14	TRBJ2-3	CASSLGGQTDTQYF	TGCGCCAGCAGCTTGGGAGGACAGACAGATACGCAGTATTTT
few	.	TRBV3-1/TRBV3-2	17	TRBJ1-2	CASSQEAVRTDFHGYTF	TGTGCCAGCAGCCAAGAAGCCGTTCGGACAGATTTCCATGGCTACACCTTC